This T cell receptor beta chain was obtained from a study of OX40 agonist ivuxolimab in advanced cancers. Study summary: The patients received agonistic anti-OX40 (CD134) antibody ivuxolimab. Findings and caveats of the study: At 0.1-3.0 mg/kg, partial responders had clonal expansion among the lowest observed. In CD8+ T cells, expanded clones were on average more numerous than in CD4+. Expanded peripheral T cells had an undetermined antigen specificity.

The repertoire was sequenced with immunoSEQ multiplex PCR; TCRdb's copy has only in-frame clones and lacks some. The top ten clones hold 0.61% of a sample with around 76,000 clones, 85% of them seen once. This clone was detected only a few times. Its cognate antigen is unknown. The CDR3 totals 13 residues. Per germline, CDR1 SGHTA and CDR2 FQGTGA. V gave up 3 bases and J gave up 3 bases, with 8 bases separating them. This clonotype was obtained from an adult with an advanced solid tumor such as melanoma, head and neck, liver or kidney cancer. This sample comprised CD4+ or CD8+ T cells sorted from blood, obtained in a trial of the OX40 agonist ivuxolimab. The V call is TRBV7-3, the J call TRBJ2-5; D unresolved. The CDR3 region has the DNA TGTGCCAGCAGCTTGTTCGAGAAAGAGACCCAGTACTTC. Its translation is CASSLFEKETQYF.